These 25 T cell receptor beta chains share one sample of origin, sequenced in a study of tumor-infiltrating lymphocytes in glioblastoma multiforme. Three nested ARM-PCR rounds with V-beta and C-beta primers built TCRB libraries. One entry per CDR3 protein, called by TCRdb with MiXCR from the multiplex PCR reads. The sample shows 13,000 to 15,000 distinct CDR3 sequences, approximately 71% of them seen only once. The sequenced sample was brain tumor tissue. All receptors derive from a male donor with glioblastoma.

The gene calls are TRBV6-2 or TRBV6-3 and TRBJ2-3; D unclear. V shed 0 bases and J shed 2 bases, with 15 bases lying between them. Germline V lookup: CDR1 MNHEY, CDR2 SVGEGT. The CDR3 is made up of 17 amino acids. The CDR3 loop reads CASSYSGQILYTDTQYF. The DNA of the CDR3 is TGTGCCAGCAGTTACTCCGGGCAAATCCTCTACACAGATACGCAGTATTTT.

Regarding this clonotype: Given the absence of the conserved phenylalanine or tryptophan at the CDR3 end, a read error is likely. The genes are TRBV20-1 and TRBJ2-1, with D uncertain. Trimming shortened V by 6 bases and J by 0 bases, and 9 bases separated the two germline ends. The germline V gene encodes CDR1 DFQATT and CDR2 SNEGSKA (reference sequence). The CDR3 is 13 residues long. CDR3 loop: CSAVCRSYNEQFL. The CDR3 DNA reads TGCAGTGCCGTGTGTCGCTCCTACAATGAGCAGTTCCTC.

As to this clonotype: Compared with germline, one end of the junction differs, possibly owing to a read error. The chain recombines TRBV11-1 with TRBJ2-1; 7 bases align to TRBD2. The CDR3 runs to 15 residues. CDR1 is SGHAT, CDR2 FQDESV, per germline (reference sequence). CDR3 sequence (DNA): TGTGCCGGCAGCTTACTGGCGGGAGTTTACAATGAGCAGATCTTC. As protein: CAGSLLAGVYNEQIF.

Comment on this clonotype: Lacking the conserved final phenylalanine or tryptophan, this CDR3 likely reflects a read error. V is TRBV10-1 and J is TRBJ2-2, with 12 bases aligning to TRBD2. CDR1 WNHNN and CDR2 SYGVQD come from the germline V gene (reference sequence). The length of the CDR3 is 16 residues. CDR3: CISSEMASGRAGELFS. CDR3 bases: TGCATCAGCAGTGAAATGGCTAGCGGGAGGGCCGGGGAGCTGTTTTCT.

This clonotype has only one observation. The junction differs from germline at one of its ends, possibly a read error. This chain joins TRBV7-8 and TRBJ2-5; a possible D gene is TRBD2 (6 bases). This CDR3 contains 14 residues. Per the germline V gene, CDR1 is SGHVS and CDR2 is FQNEAQ. Here the CDR3 reads CASNLAVGAGTQYF. The CDR3 region has the DNA TGTGCCAGCAACTTAGCGGTAGGAGCTGGGACCCAGTACTTC.

This clonotype has a single count. A read error may be the cause here, since a much bigger clone is one base away. V gene TRBV29-1 combines with J gene TRBJ2-7; 11 bases match TRBD1. The germline gives CDR1 SQVTM, CDR2 ANQGSEA. CDR3 length: 14 amino acids. CDR3 coding DNA: TGCAGCGCCCGCCGGACAGGGGGCTTGGGGGAGCAGTGCTTC. This translates into CSARRTGGLGEQCF.

This rearrangement joins TRBV4-1 to TRBJ2-5; 7 positions agree with TRBD1. Trimming cost V 6 bases and J 5 bases; bases outside gene matches: 6. Looked up from germline, CDR1 is MGHRA and CDR2 is YSYEKL. This CDR3 has 13 amino acids. As DNA, the CDR3 is TGCGCCAGCAGTCGTAGGGGGCTTGAGACCCAGTACTTC. As protein: CASSRRGLETQYF.

The chain uses TRBV30 and TRBJ1-1, with D possibly matching TRBD1 (6 bases). Trimming took off 0 bases at V and 6 bases at J, with 20 bases between the two ends. Germline-derived CDR1 and CDR2 are GTSNPN and SVGIG (reference sequence). CDR3 length: 16 residues. CDR3 sequence (DNA): TGTGCCTGGAGTGTACAGGGTAGGGGAGGGATCCCTGAAGCTTTCTTT. Translated: CAWSVQGRGGIPEAFF. Filled out from reference TRBV30 and TRBJ1-1, the complete variable domain reads SQTIHQWPATLVQPVGSPLSLECTVEGTSNPNLYWYRQAAGRGLQLLFYSVGIGQISSEVPQNLSASRPQDRQFILSSKKLLLSDSGFYLCAWSVQGRGGIPEAFFGQGTRLTVV.

A single count supports this clonotype. A clone one base away is much larger, so this may be a read error. The rearrangement uses TRBV10-2 and TRBJ2-1; the match to TRBD2 covers 9 bases. The germline CDR1 and CDR2 sequences are WSHSY and SAAADI. Trimming took 6 bases from V and 10 from J; bases not matched to a gene: 13. This CDR3 spans 15 amino acids. The CDR3 reads CASRDGLAWGGEQFF. CDR3 nucleotide sequence: TGCGCCAGCAGGGACGGACTAGCGTGGGGGGGGGAGCAGTTCTTC.

As to this clonotype: No conserved phenylalanine or tryptophan is present at the end of the CDR3, so a read error is the likely explanation. The DNA is omitted, as the CDR3 cannot be located on it reliably, and the CDR3 follows TCRdb's listing. This chain's CDR3 is CASIYGTGVDSCEQCL. The chain has TRBV6-6 and TRBJ2-7; TRBD1 was called by the table and not checked on the DNA. Germline V gene lookup returns CDR1 MNHNY and CDR2 SVGAGI (reference sequence). The CDR3 region is 16 residues in length, termini included.

The genes are TRBV20-1 and TRBJ2-1, with 9 nucleotides matching TRBD2. The V gene's germline CDR1 is DFQATT and CDR2 SNEGSKA (reference sequence). V was clipped by 0 bases and J by 8 bases; unmatched bases: 14. This CDR3 has 17 amino acids. The CDR3 loop reads CSARDPGAGGTTYEQFF. The CDR3 region has the DNA TGCAGTGCTAGAGATCCAGGGGCGGGGGGGACAACGTATGAGCAGTTCTTC.

As to this clonotype: One base away lies a much larger clone, so this may be a sequencing read error. V usage is TRBV2 and J usage is TRBJ1-1, with D uncertain. V was pared by 7 bases and J by 0 bases, with 15 bases between. CDR1 and CDR2 (germline): SNHLY, FYNNEI. The CDR3 contains 15 residues. This CDR3 is CASTLSPAVNTEAFF. CDR3 in DNA: TGTGCCAGCACCCTCTCCCCCGCGGTGAACACTGAAGCTTTCTTT. The full variable domain, rest sourced from reference TRBV2 and TRBJ1-1, is EPEVTQTPSHQVTQMGQEVILRCVPISNHLYFYWYRQILGQKVEFLVSFYNNEISEKSEIFDDQFSVERPDGSNFTLKIRSTKLEDSAMYFCASTLSPAVNTEAFFGQGTRLTVV.

Turning to this clonotype: An end of the junction does not agree with germline; a read error may underlie this. V usage is TRBV29-1 and J usage is TRBJ2-4; weak D call: TRBD2 (6 bases). The CDR3 contains 14 residues. Germline V gene sequence: CDR1 SQVTM, CDR2 ANQGSEA. CDR3 coding DNA: TGCAGCGTGTCACGGGGGTGCGGCCAAAACATTCAATACTTC. This encodes CSVSRGCGQNIQYF.

The chain joins TRBV20-1 to TRBJ2-5; D uncertain. This CDR3 is built from 14 residues. Deletions cut 3 bases from V and 1 base from J, with 12 bases between. Per germline, CDR1 DFQATT and CDR2 SNEGSKA (reference sequence). In DNA form, the CDR3 reads TGCAGTGCTAGTGCTGTCGGCTTCCAAGAGACCCAGTACTTC. This translates into CSASAVGFQETQYF.

V is TRBV12-3 or TRBV12-4 and J is TRBJ2-2; 7 bases agree with TRBD2. There are 15 residues in the CDR3. V lost 5 bases, J lost 1 base, and 4 bases stayed unmatched. The CDR3 region is CASSRSGLNTGELFF. The DNA for the CDR3 is TGTGCCAGCAGTCGTAGCGGGTTGAACACCGGGGAGCTGTTTTTT.

The rearrangement uses TRBV12-3 or TRBV12-4 and TRBJ2-3, with 7 bases matching TRBD1. With 3 bases clipped from V and 2 bases from J, the junction kept 11 bases outside the gene matches. This CDR3 region has 17 residues. In DNA form, the CDR3 reads TGTGCCAGCAGTTTTTTGCCCGGGACAGCCACCACAGATACGCAGTATTTT. This encodes CASSFLPGTATTDTQYF.

The chain couples TRBV6-1 to TRBJ2-4, with 7 bases identical to TRBD1. Germline trimming cut 11 bases from V and 2 bases from J; bases unmatched to any gene: 21. CDR1 is MNHNS, CDR2 SASEGT, per germline. This CDR3 spans 18 amino acids. Here the CDR3 DNA reads TGTGCCCCCTACCCGGGCCAGGGGGACCTTAGATCCAAAAACATTCAGTACTTC. Translation gives CAPYPGQGDLRSKNIQYF.

Comments on this clonotype: The junction and the germline gene differ at one end; a read error may be behind it. The chain is built from TRBV20-1 and TRBJ2-1; a weak D match, TRBD2 (5 bases). This CDR3 comprises 14 residues. Germline assignment: CDR1 DFQATT and CDR2 SNEGSKA (reference sequence). Written as DNA, the CDR3 is TGCAGTACTAGAGATGAAGTAGGGCTGTTTGAGCAGTTCTTC. Translating it yields CSTRDEVGLFEQFF.

A few counts support this clonotype. The rearrangement links TRBV10-2 to TRBJ2-7; D could derive from TRBD1 or TRBD2 (5 bases each). The CDR3 is 16 amino acids. The V gene lost 6 bases and the J gene lost 0 bases, with 18 bases spanning the gap. CDR1 is WSHSY, CDR2 SAAADI, per germline. The CDR3 spells CASSRVRDVISYEQYF. Written as DNA, the CDR3 is TGCGCCAGCAGCCGTGTCAGGGACGTGATCTCCTACGAGCAGTACTTC.

About this clonotype: The junction departs from germline at one end; a sequencing error may be responsible. This rearrangement joins TRBV11-2 to TRBJ2-1; no clear D gene. Germline values: CDR1 SGHAT, CDR2 FQNNGV. This CDR3 has 15 residues. CDR3 protein: CAGILEVSSYNEPFF. Written as DNA, the CDR3 is TGTGCCGGCATCTTAGAGGTTAGCTCCTACAATGAGCCGTTCTTC.

A remark on this clonotype: This may arise from a read error, as a much more abundant clone is one base away. The chain is built from TRBV29-1 and TRBJ2-1, with D uncertain. The CDR3 consists of 13 residues. Germline assignment: CDR1 SQVTM and CDR2 ANQGSEA. The CDR3 protein is CSFEVRLDGEQFF. The CDR3 nucleotides are TGCAGCTTTGAAGTACGACTGGATGGTGAGCAGTTCTTC.

As concerns this clonotype: Likely a read error: the CDR3 ends without its conserved phenylalanine or tryptophan. This sequence joins TRBV30 and TRBJ2-1; unclear D gene. Germline loops: CDR1 GTSNPN, CDR2 SVGIG (reference sequence). CDR3 length: 15 residues. Trimming pared 2 bases from V and 0 bases from J, leaving 11 bases between. The CDR3 DNA is TGTGCCTGGAGTAGAATGTTAAGCTCCTACAATGAGCAGTTCCTT. As protein: CAWSRMLSSYNEQFL.

V is TRBV20-1 and J is TRBJ2-7; D might be TRBD1 (6 bases). Trimming pared 3 bases from V and 4 bases from J, leaving 22 bases between. The CDR3 is made up of 16 amino acids. Germline CDR1 reads DFQATT; CDR2 reads SNEGSKA (reference sequence). This CDR3 reads CSASSPRDKESYEQYF. The CDR3 nucleotides are TGCAGTGCTAGTAGTCCTCGGGACAAAGAATCTTACGAGCAGTACTTC.

This clonotype was recorded only once. Germline is not matched at one junction end, which may reflect a read error. The chain carries TRBV5-1 and TRBJ2-3, with D unresolved. This CDR3 region has 16 residues. In germline, CDR1 is SGHRS, CDR2 YFSETQ. CDR3 sequence: CASSLRVGSSTDTKYF. CDR3 sequence (DNA): TGCGCCAGCAGCTTGAGAGTGGGGTCGAGCACAGATACGAAGTATTTT.

This clonotype showed up just once. This chain connects TRBV12-3 or TRBV12-4 to TRBJ2-1; possible D gene TRBD2, 5 bases. The CDR3 spans 14 residues. The CDR3 region is CGISSLVAGNEQFF. DNA for the CDR3: TGTGGCATCAGTTCCTTAGTCGCGGGTAATGAGCAGTTCTTC.